The next 3 T cell receptor beta chains were all read from a single sample in a study of metastatic and nonmetastatic thyroid tumors. From the PCR reads, TCRdb re-called clones with MiXCR. The table lists roughly 55,000 clones, 15% to 20% of them singletons. All patients were untreated before thyroid surgery. What was sequenced was blood. These receptors were collected from a male donor with papillary thyroid cancer or a benign thyroid nodule (not recorded which). Some clones in this sample may be carry-over from other donors' samples.

This clone was counted a few times. Possible read error: a much larger clone is one base away. This sequence joins TRBV9 and TRBJ1-4, with unresolved D. The V and J ends lost 0 bases and 7 bases respectively, with 13 bases between them. Germline V gives CDR1 SGDLS, CDR2 YYNGEE. The CDR3 length is 15 residues. In DNA form, the CDR3 reads TGTGCCAGCAGCGTAGGGTCCAATCGGTGTGAAAAACTGTTTTTT. The encoded protein is CASSVGSNRCEKLFF.

The sample holds many counts of this clone. CDR3 bases: TGCAGTGCTAAGGGACTAGCGCCCACCGGGGAGCTGTTTTTT. This translates into CSAKGLAPTGELFF. The gene calls are TRBV20-1 and TRBJ2-2; the match to TRBD2 covers 10 bases. The length of the CDR3 is 14 residues. V was clipped by 4 bases and J by 4 bases; unmatched bases: 3. Germline CDR1 DFQATT, CDR2 SNEGSKA (reference sequence).

This clone was counted ten times or more. The chain carries TRBV28 and TRBJ1-2; D unresolved. The length of the CDR3 is 17 residues. The V end was cut by 2 bases, the J end by 3 bases, with 19 bases between. The germline V gene has CDR1 MDHEN and CDR2 SYDVKM. The chain's CDR3 is CASSLTPGAIPYYGYTF. Here the CDR3 DNA reads TGTGCCAGCAGTTTAACGCCCGGCGCCATCCCCTACTATGGCTACACCTTC.